This passage covers 12 T cell receptor beta chains from one sample sequenced in a study of PD-1 blockade in mismatch repair-deficient tumors. Profiled with immunoSEQ multiplex PCR; TCRdb holds only in-frame clones, not every one. The table includes 75,000 to 85,000 clones, around 85% detected once. Sequencing was performed on peripheral blood, taken 12 weeks after starting pembrolizumab. The receptors shown here come from an adult with mismatch repair-deficient cancer.

The V gene is TRBV9, the J gene TRBJ1-2; 7 bases are shared with TRBD1. J was trimmed by 6 bases and V by 2 bases; bases with no gene match: 10. CDR3 length: 15 amino acids. Per the germline V gene, CDR1 is SGDLS and CDR2 is YYNGEE. CDR3 DNA sequence: TGTGCCAGCAGCGTCTTAGACAGGGTGGATAATGGCTACACCTTC. Amino acid sequence: CASSVLDRVDNGYTF.

The chain uses TRBV5-1 and TRBJ2-7; D uncertain. V was cut by 6 bases and J by 2 bases, with 9 bases left in between. Germline V gives CDR1 SGHRS, CDR2 YFSETQ. CDR3 length: 12 residues. The CDR3 loop reads CASKNLPYEQYF. In DNA, the CDR3 is TGCGCCAGCAAGAACTTACCCTACGAGCAGTACTTC. The full variable domain, its missing parts supplied by reference TRBV5-1 and TRBJ2-7, is KAGVTQTPRYLIKTRGQQVTLSCSPISGHRSVSWYQQTPGQGLQFLFEYFSETQRNKGNFPGRFSGRQFSNSRSEMNVSTLELGDSALYLCASKNLPYEQYFGPGTRLTVT.

This clone was detected only a few times. CDR3 bases: TGTGCCAGCTCACCACCCGGGGGTCTTGGGGCTGGCTACACCTTC. Encoded protein: CASSPPGGLGAGYTF. This chain links TRBV18 with TRBJ1-2, with a tentative D call TRBD1 (5 bases). Germline V lookup: CDR1 KGHSH, CDR2 LQKENI. This CDR3 comprises 15 residues. Trimming removed 0 bases at V and 7 bases at J, with 15 bases between.

The chain employs TRBV10-3 and TRBJ2-7; TRBD1 agrees at 8 bases. The CDR3 runs to 13 residues. V was clipped by 2 bases and J by 9 bases; unmatched bases: 6. The germline CDR1 and CDR2 sequences are ENHRY and SYGVKD. CDR3 sequence (DNA): TGTGCCATCAGTGAGCCGGGACAGGCAGCGCAGTACTTC. Its protein is CAISEPGQAAQYF.

CDR3 residues: CASSHPWASSTDTQYF. The CDR3 DNA reads TGTGCCAGCTCTCATCCATGGGCCTCCAGCACAGATACGCAGTATTTT. This rearrangement joins TRBV9 to TRBJ2-3, with unresolved D. V lost 7 bases and J 0 bases, leaving 18 bases between the germline ends. Per germline, CDR1 SGDLS and CDR2 YYNGEE. This CDR3 contains 16 residues.

This clone has just a few counts. The CDR3 DNA is TGTGCCAGCAGGCGCGGACGATCCTCCTACGAGCAGTACTTC. This codes for CASRRGRSSYEQYF. This sequence joins TRBV7-8 and TRBJ2-7; D unresolved. Trimming removed 6 bases at V and 0 bases at J, with 12 bases between. Germline lookup yields CDR1 SGHVS and CDR2 FQNEAQ. The CDR3 totals 14 residues. Full variable domain (rest looked up from reference TRBV7-8 and TRBJ2-7): GAGVSQSPRYKVAKRGQDVALRCDPISGHVSLFWYQQALGQGPEFLTYFQNEAQLDKSGLPSDRFFAERPEGSVSTLKIQRTQQEDSAVYLCASRRGRSSYEQYFGPGTRLTVT.

V is TRBV18 and J is TRBJ2-7, with D maybe TRBD1 (5 bases). The V gene lost 3 bases and the J gene lost 5 bases, with 17 bases spanning the gap. The germline gives CDR1 KGHSH, CDR2 LQKENI. This CDR3 spans 15 amino acids. CDR3 residues: CASSPSGRGSNEQYF. In DNA form, the CDR3 reads TGTGCCAGCTCACCTAGTGGAAGGGGATCCAACGAGCAGTACTTC.

The chain uses TRBV5-1 and TRBJ1-2; 11 bases match TRBD1. This CDR3 spans 16 amino acids. The junction had 15 bases not matched to a gene; V was cut back by 6 bases and J by 8 bases. Germline CDR1 SGHRS, CDR2 YFSETQ. The CDR3 here is CASNPDRDRGAKGYTF. The CDR3 region has the DNA TGCGCCAGCAACCCGGACCGGGACAGGGGGGCGAAAGGCTACACCTTC.

This clone was observed a single time. The rearrangement uses TRBV25-1 and TRBJ1-1, with D maybe TRBD1 (5 bases). Germline V CDR1 and CDR2: MGHDK, SYGVNS. This CDR3 comprises 16 residues. V shed 0 bases and J shed 0 bases, with 11 bases lying between them. The CDR3 sequence: CASSEYGDGLNTEAFF. The CDR3 nucleotides read TGTGCCAGCAGTGAATATGGGGACGGACTGAACACTGAAGCTTTCTTT.

This clone has just a few counts. The V and J genes are TRBV28 and TRBJ1-5; 9 bases are a match to TRBD1. The CDR3 length is 16 residues. CDR1 and CDR2 from the germline V gene are MDHEN and SYDVKM. V shed 7 bases, J shed 0 bases, and the junction held 7 bases outside the gene matches. This CDR3 is CASKTGGLFSNQPQHF. The CDR3 nucleotides read TGTGCCAGCAAGACAGGGGGTCTCTTTAGCAATCAGCCCCAGCATTTT.

The chain links TRBV29-1 to TRBJ2-7, with a weak D call TRBD1 (5 bases). The V end lost 0 bases, the J end lost 2 bases, and 8 bases lay between the germline ends. The CDR3 is made up of 13 amino acids. Germline V gene lookup returns CDR1 SQVTM and CDR2 ANQGSEA. The CDR3: CSVEDTGAYEQYF. CDR3 DNA sequence: TGCAGCGTTGAAGATACAGGCGCCTACGAGCAGTACTTC.

This chain joins TRBV28 and TRBJ2-1; D is uncertain. This CDR3 is built from 12 residues. In germline, CDR1 is MDHEN, CDR2 SYDVKM. V was shortened by 5 bases and J by 0 bases, with 2 bases between the two germline ends. This CDR3 reads CASSRSYNEQFF. The CDR3 region has the DNA TGTGCCAGCAGTCGCTCCTACAATGAGCAGTTCTTC.